This TCR beta chain was retrieved from a study of T cell clonality in common variable immunodeficiency. Trimming removed 4 bases at V and 2 bases at J, with 14 bases between. Germline loops: CDR1 SGHAT, CDR2 FQNNGV. The CDR3 is 15 residues long. This clone has a count of ten or more. The antigen remains unidentified. Coverage ceases 3 residues before the CDR3 finishes, and the germline J gene fills in the end. Data came from immunoSEQ multiplex PCR; TCRdb stores just in-frame clones and leaves some out. This repertoire holds about 52,000 clones, and none appear only once. Study-wide findings and caveats: Fewer deletions and N-nucleotide insertions were reportedly seen in common variable immunodeficiency TCR beta sequences. CVID subjects shared fewer TCRbeta clones than healthy controls did. Repertoire-complication correlations in CVID were limited by patient heterogeneity.

Sequenced input: peripheral blood mononuclear cells. This receptor was obtained from a person between 18 and 70 years old in good health. V is TRBV11-2 and J is TRBJ1-2; tentatively, D is TRBD1 (6 bases). The DNA read from the CDR3 is TGTGCCAGCAGCTCGCCCAGGACAGCAAACTATGGC. It translates to CASSSPRTANYG. The CDR3 reads in full as CASSSPRTANYGYTF.